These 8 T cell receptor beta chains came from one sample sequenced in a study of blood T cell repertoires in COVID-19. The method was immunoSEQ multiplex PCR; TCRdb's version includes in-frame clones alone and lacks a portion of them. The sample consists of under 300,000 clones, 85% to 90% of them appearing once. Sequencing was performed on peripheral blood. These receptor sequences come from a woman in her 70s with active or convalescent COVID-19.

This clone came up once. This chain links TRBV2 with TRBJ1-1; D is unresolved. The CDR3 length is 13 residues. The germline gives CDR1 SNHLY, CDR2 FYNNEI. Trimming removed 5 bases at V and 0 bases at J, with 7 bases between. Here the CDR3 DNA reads TGTGCCAGCAGTAAAGACATGAACACTGAAGCTTTCTTT. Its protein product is CASSKDMNTEAFF.

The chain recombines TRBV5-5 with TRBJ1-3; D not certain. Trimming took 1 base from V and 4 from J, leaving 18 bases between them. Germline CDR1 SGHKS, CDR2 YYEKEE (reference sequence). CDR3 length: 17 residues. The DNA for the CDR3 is TGTGCCAGCAGCTTGACCGTAGTCGCGGGGATCGGAAACACCATATATTTT. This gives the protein CASSLTVVAGIGNTIYF. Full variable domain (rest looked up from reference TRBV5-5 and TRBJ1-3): DAGVTQSPTHLIKTRGQQVTLRCSPISGHKSVSWYQQVLGQGPQFIFQYYEKEERGRGNFPDRFSARQFPNYSSELNVNALLLGDSALYLCASSLTVVAGIGNTIYFGEGSWLTVV.

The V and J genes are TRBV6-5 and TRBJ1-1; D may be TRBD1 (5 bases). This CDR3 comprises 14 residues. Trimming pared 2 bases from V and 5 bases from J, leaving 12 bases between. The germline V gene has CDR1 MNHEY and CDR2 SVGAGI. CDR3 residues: CASSYVAGTTEAFF. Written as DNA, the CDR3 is TGTGCCAGCAGTTACGTGGCAGGGACTACTGAAGCTTTCTTT.

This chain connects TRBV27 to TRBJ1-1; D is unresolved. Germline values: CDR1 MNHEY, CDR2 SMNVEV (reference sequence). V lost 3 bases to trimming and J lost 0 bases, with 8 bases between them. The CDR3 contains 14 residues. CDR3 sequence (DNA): TGTGCCAGCAGTTTTTATTCTATGAACACTGAAGCTTTCTTT. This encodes CASSFYSMNTEAFF.

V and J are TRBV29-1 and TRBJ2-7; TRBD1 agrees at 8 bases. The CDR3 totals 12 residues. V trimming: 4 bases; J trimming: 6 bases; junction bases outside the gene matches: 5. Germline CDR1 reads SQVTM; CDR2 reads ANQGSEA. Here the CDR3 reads CSVGWTGFEQYF. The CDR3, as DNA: TGCAGCGTTGGATGGACAGGGTTCGAGCAGTACTTC.

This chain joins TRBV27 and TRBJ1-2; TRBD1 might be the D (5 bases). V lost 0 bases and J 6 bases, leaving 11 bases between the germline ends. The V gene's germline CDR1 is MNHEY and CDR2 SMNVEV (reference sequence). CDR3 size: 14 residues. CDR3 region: CASSLSGRADGYTF. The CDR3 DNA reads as TGTGCCAGCAGTTTATCGGGCAGGGCTGATGGCTACACCTTC.

The CDR3 loop reads CASLRLSYNEQFF. In DNA form, the CDR3 reads TGTGCCAGCCTCAGGCTCTCCTACAATGAGCAGTTCTTC. The chain recombines TRBV28 with TRBJ2-1; D is uncertain. Germline loops: CDR1 MDHEN, CDR2 SYDVKM. CDR3 length: 13 amino acids. The germline V and J ends were trimmed by 8 bases and 0 bases, with 8 bases remaining between them.

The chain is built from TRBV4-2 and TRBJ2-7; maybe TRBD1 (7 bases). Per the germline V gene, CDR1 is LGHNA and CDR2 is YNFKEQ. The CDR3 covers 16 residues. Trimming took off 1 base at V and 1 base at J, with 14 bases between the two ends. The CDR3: CASSQGQGGLSYEQYF. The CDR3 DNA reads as TGTGCCAGCAGCCAAGGCCAGGGGGGCCTTTCCTACGAGCAGTACTTC.